Each of the 29 T cell receptor beta chains below was sequenced from the same sample in a study of a mutant IDH1 vaccine in newly diagnosed glioma. Time point noted: week 35, safety follow-up. Every vaccine dose comprised 300 ug of mutant IDH1 20-mer peptide plus topical imiquimod. Their target antigens are unknown. The table came from immunoSEQ multiplex PCR; TCRdb's copy has only in-frame clones and leaves some out. The table has about 32,000 clones, approximately 78% seen once. Sequencing used PBMCs, obtained from a glioma patient whose treatment included an IDH1 peptide vaccine. The receptors here all came from a woman between 18 and 29 years old with glioma.

The chain carries TRBV11-3 and TRBJ2-3, with a possible D match to TRBD1 (5 bases). The germline CDR1 and CDR2 sequences are SGHNT and YENEEA. This CDR3 contains 15 residues. V lost 6 bases and J 2 bases, leaving 15 bases between the germline ends. The CDR3 DNA is TGTGCCAGCAGTCCCGACAGCTTAATCACAGATACGCAGTATTTT. The encoded protein is CASSPDSLITDTQYF.

The gene calls are TRBV6-4 and TRBJ1-2; D unresolved. The CDR3 is 14 amino acids. V was pared by 7 bases and J by 6 bases, with 18 bases between. Germline values: CDR1 MRHNA, CDR2 SNTAGT. The CDR3 DNA reads as TGTGCCAGCAATGGCGGAGCTAAAGGGAATGGCTACACCTTC. As protein: CASNGGAKGNGYTF.

The genes are TRBV2 and TRBJ2-7, with D possibly matching TRBD1 (5 bases). Trimming pared 5 bases from V and 6 bases from J, leaving 8 bases between. Germline V gene data show CDR1 as SNHLY and CDR2 as FYNNEI. The CDR3 totals 11 residues. CDR3 DNA: TGTGCCAGCAGTCCAGGGCCCGAGCAGTACTTC. Translated: CASSPGPEQYF.

This chain joins TRBV6-5 and TRBJ2-7; maybe TRBD1 (5 bases). The CDR3 is made up of 14 amino acids. V was pared by 0 bases and J by 2 bases, with 8 bases between. Per the germline V gene, CDR1 is MNHEY and CDR2 is SVGAGI. CDR3 region: CASSYSDSTYEQYF. CDR3 DNA: TGTGCCAGCAGTTACTCTGACAGCACCTACGAGCAGTACTTC.

By sample share, this clone is medium-sized (0.01 to 0.1%). This rearrangement joins TRBV14 to TRBJ2-1, with TRBD2 identical over 7 bases. After removal of 5 bases from V and 0 bases from J, the junction contained 7 bases not matched to a gene. Germline loops: CDR1 SGHDN, CDR2 FVKESK. The CDR3 is made up of 16 amino acids. The CDR3 loop is CASSDLAEYSYNEQFF. In DNA form, the CDR3 reads TGTGCCAGCAGCGACCTAGCGGAGTACTCCTACAATGAGCAGTTCTTC.

This clone was recorded a few times. The rearrangement joins TRBV5-4 to TRBJ2-2; D not certain. The CDR3 contains 17 residues. Trimming removed 1 base at V and 5 bases at J, with 18 bases between. The V gene's germline CDR1 is SGHNT and CDR2 YYREEE (reference sequence). CDR3 DNA: TGTGCCAGCAGCTTGTGGGGAAGGGAATATCGGACCGGGGAGCTGTTTTTT. Translating it yields CASSLWGREYRTGELFF. Drawing the rest from reference TRBV5-4 and TRBJ2-2, the complete variable domain is ETGVTQSPTHLIKTRGQQVTLRCSSQSGHNTVSWYQQALGQGPQFIFQYYREEENGRGNFPPRFSGLQFPNYSSELNVNALELDDSALYLCASSLWGREYRTGELFFGEGSRLTVL.

The rearrangement joins TRBV6-1 to TRBJ2-7; TRBD1 matches 9 bases. Trimming cost V 9 bases and J 4 bases; bases outside gene matches: 10. The CDR3 consists of 14 residues. CDR1 and CDR2 (germline): MNHNS, SASEGT. The chain's CDR3 is CASNRDRVAYEQYF. For the CDR3, the DNA is TGTGCCAGTAACCGGGACAGGGTAGCGTACGAGCAGTACTTC.

This rearrangement joins TRBV5-1 to TRBJ1-1, with D hard to call. The CDR3 is made up of 14 amino acids. Germline V gene sequence: CDR1 SGHRS, CDR2 YFSETQ. V was shortened by 0 bases and J by 1 base, with 7 bases between the two germline ends. The CDR3 bases are TGCGCCAGCAGCTTGGACCCATCGAACACTGAAGCTTTCTTT. This codes for CASSLDPSNTEAFF. Complete variable domain (other parts from reference TRBV5-1 and TRBJ1-1): KAGVTQTPRYLIKTRGQQVTLSCSPISGHRSVSWYQQTPGQGLQFLFEYFSETQRNKGNFPGRFSGRQFSNSRSEMNVSTLELGDSALYLCASSLDPSNTEAFFGQGTRLTVV.

The chain uses TRBV9 and TRBJ1-2; possibly TRBD1 for D (6 bases). The ends were cut back, 0 bases at V and 1 base at J, with 10 bases in the middle. In germline, CDR1 is SGDLS, CDR2 YYNGEE. There are 15 residues in the CDR3. CDR3 sequence reads: CASSVGGGVNYGYTF. CDR3 nucleotides: TGTGCCAGCAGCGTAGGAGGGGGGGTTAACTATGGCTACACCTTC.

The chain combines TRBV6-1 with TRBJ2-7; 9 bases fit TRBD1. J gave up 2 bases and V 4 bases, and 3 bases lay outside the gene matches. CDR3 length equals 14 residues. Germline V gives CDR1 MNHNS, CDR2 SASEGT. The DNA of the CDR3 is TGTGCCAGCAGTGCGACAGGGGGACCCTACGAGCAGTACTTC. Its protein is CASSATGGPYEQYF.

The gene calls are TRBV14 and TRBJ1-5, with D tentatively TRBD1 (6 bases). Germline-derived CDR1 and CDR2 are SGHDN and FVKESK. The CDR3 totals 13 residues. Trimming stripped 4 bases from V and 2 bases from J, with 6 bases between. CDR3 in amino acids: CASSRQGNQPQHF. In DNA form, the CDR3 reads TGTGCCAGCAGCCGACAGGGCAATCAGCCCCAGCATTTT. The full variable domain, its missing parts supplied by reference TRBV14 and TRBJ1-5, is EAGVTQFPSHSVIEKGQTVTLRCDPISGHDNLYWYRRVMGKEIKFLLHFVKESKQDESGMPNNRFLAERTGGTYSTLKVQPAELEDSGVYFCASSRQGNQPQHFGDGTRLSIL.

The V gene is TRBV6-5, the J gene TRBJ1-2; possible D gene TRBD1, 5 bases. CDR3 size: 14 residues. Trimming took 4 bases from V and 4 from J, leaving 13 bases between them. Germline lookup yields CDR1 MNHEY and CDR2 SVGAGI. The CDR3 loop reads CASSFGDSPYGYTF. The CDR3 nucleotides read TGTGCCAGCAGTTTTGGCGACAGCCCCTATGGCTACACCTTC.

The chain employs TRBV7-9 and TRBJ1-2; the D gene is possibly TRBD1 (5 bases). CDR1 is SEHNR, CDR2 FQNEAQ, per germline (reference sequence). The CDR3 is 16 amino acids. V dropped 3 bases and J dropped 2 bases, with 16 bases sitting between them. The CDR3 loop reads CASSFIQGAPNYGYTF. The CDR3 DNA reads as TGTGCCAGCAGCTTCATCCAAGGGGCGCCGAACTATGGCTACACCTTC.

This clone came up once. The J gene is TRBJ2-3, the V gene TRBV20-1; D may be TRBD2 (5 bases). The CDR3 is 11 residues long. The V gene's germline CDR1 is DFQATT and CDR2 SNEGSKA (reference sequence). Trimming pared 3 bases from V and 5 bases from J, leaving 6 bases between. Here the CDR3 reads CSAREVDTQYF. CDR3 DNA sequence: TGCAGTGCTAGGGAGGTAGATACGCAGTATTTT.

The genes are TRBV4-1 and TRBJ1-2; D call uncertain. With 1 base removed from V and 1 base from J, the gap between germline ends came to 7 bases. The CDR3 is 14 residues long. Germline CDR1 MGHRA, CDR2 YSYEKL. In DNA form, the CDR3 reads TGCGCCAGCAGCCAAGCAGGAGGTAACTATGGCTACACCTTC. This gives the protein CASSQAGGNYGYTF.

This clone was counted only a few times. The V call is TRBV6-5, the J call TRBJ1-5, with D unresolved. Between the trimmed V and J ends, which lost 0 bases and 9 bases, there was a span of 9 bases. The germline V gene has CDR1 MNHEY and CDR2 SVGAGI. The CDR3 runs 13 residues. The CDR3 sequence: CASSYSSLGPQHF. CDR3 sequence (DNA): TGTGCCAGCAGTTACTCGTCCTTGGGGCCCCAGCATTTT.

The rearrangement links TRBV2 to TRBJ1-1, with a tentative D call TRBD1 (6 bases). CDR1 and CDR2 from the germline V gene are SNHLY and FYNNEI. V lost 9 bases and J lost 3, with 17 bases in between. The length of the CDR3 is 14 residues. This chain's CDR3 is CARSVGEGDTEAFF. DNA of the CDR3: TGTGCCAGGTCGGTTGGGGAGGGGGACACTGAAGCTTTCTTT.

The V call is TRBV7-6, the J call TRBJ2-7, with D perhaps given as TRBD1 or TRBD2 (5 bases each). The CDR3 has 13 residues. Trimming pared 5 bases from V and 2 bases from J, leaving 10 bases between. The germline V gene has CDR1 SGHVS and CDR2 FNYEAQ. CDR3 region: CASSQGTTYEQYF. CDR3 DNA: TGTGCCAGCAGCCAAGGGACCACCTACGAGCAGTACTTC.

The chain combines TRBV7-2 with TRBJ1-5; D unclear. This CDR3 has 17 residues. CDR1 is SGHTA, CDR2 FQGNSA, per germline. Trimming removed 5 bases from V and 0 bases from J, with 17 bases in between. The CDR3 loop is CASSPYYARNSNQPQHF. CDR3 nucleotides: TGTGCCAGCAGCCCCTATTATGCACGGAATAGCAATCAGCCCCAGCATTTT.

This clone was picked up a small number of times. The V and J genes are TRBV4-2 and TRBJ1-4, with 9 bases lining up with TRBD1. The germline gives CDR1 LGHNA, CDR2 YNFKEQ. Germline trimming cut 4 bases from V and 7 bases from J; bases unmatched to any gene: 4. The CDR3 has 14 residues. This CDR3 reads CASSPDRGGEKLFF. The CDR3 DNA reads as TGTGCCAGCAGCCCGGACAGGGGTGGTGAAAAACTGTTTTTT.

The chain couples TRBV7-8 to TRBJ1-2; D gene uncertain. The CDR3 runs to 12 residues. V shed 11 bases and J shed 8 bases, with 18 bases lying between them. CDR1 is SGHVS and CDR2 is FQNEAQ in the germline V gene. For the CDR3, the DNA is TGTGCCTCAAGTAAGGAGCTCGGGGGCTACACCTTC. Protein product: CASSKELGGYTF.

This sequence joins TRBV6-5 and TRBJ1-1; D gene ambiguous. Trimming left V 3 bases short and J 1 base short, with 9 bases between. Germline CDR1 and CDR2: MNHEY and SVGAGI. CDR3 size: 14 residues. The CDR3 sequence: CASSYSGSNTEAFF. For the CDR3, the DNA is TGTGCCAGCAGTTATAGCGGCTCGAACACTGAAGCTTTCTTT.

CDR3: CAISETGLGLDTQYF. CDR3 bases: TGTGCCATCAGTGAGACCGGACTAGGGTTAGATACGCAGTATTTT. This chain uses TRBV10-3 with TRBJ2-3, with 7 positions matching TRBD2. V lost 2 bases and J lost 5; bases outside the gene matches: 7. CDR3 length: 15 residues. Germline V gene data show CDR1 as ENHRY and CDR2 as SYGVKD.

The chain joins TRBV6-5 to TRBJ2-1, with D possibly being TRBD2 (5 bases). The CDR3 is 14 amino acids. CDR1 and CDR2 (germline): MNHEY, SVGAGI. The V end lost 5 bases, the J end lost 2 bases, and 10 bases lay between the germline ends. The chain's CDR3 is CASSGSGPYNEQFF. CDR3 nucleotide sequence: TGTGCCAGCAGTGGGAGCGGTCCCTACAATGAGCAGTTCTTC.

This clone is a singleton in its sample. This chain's CDR3 is CASRSGGSPYNEQFF. DNA for the CDR3: TGTGCCAGCAGATCCGGAGGGTCTCCGTACAATGAGCAGTTCTTC. This chain links TRBV2 with TRBJ2-1, with D possibly TRBD2 on 6 matching bases. Germline V gives CDR1 SNHLY, CDR2 FYNNEI. V shed 6 bases and J shed 4 bases, with 16 bases lying between them. The CDR3 is made up of 15 amino acids. The full variable domain, in which reference TRBV2 and TRBJ2-1 provide the parts outside the CDR3, is EPEVTQTPSHQVTQMGQEVILRCVPISNHLYFYWYRQILGQKVEFLVSFYNNEISEKSEIFDDQFSVERPDGSNFTLKIRSTKLEDSAMYFCASRSGGSPYNEQFFGPGTRLTVL.

The rearrangement uses TRBV7-6 and TRBJ2-1; no clear D gene. In germline, CDR1 is SGHVS, CDR2 FNYEAQ. The CDR3 has 16 residues. Trimming took 1 base from V and 4 from J, leaving 14 bases between them. CDR3 residues: CASSLEPLGKYNEQFF. The DNA for the CDR3 is TGTGCCAGCAGCTTAGAGCCCCTGGGCAAGTACAATGAGCAGTTCTTC.

The chain links TRBV2 to TRBJ2-5; no reliable D call. The closer fit of TRBJ2-7 to the DNA end suggests the J call may be wrong. Per the germline V gene, CDR1 is SNHLY and CDR2 is FYNNEI. The CDR3 contains 12 residues. In DNA, the CDR3 is TGTGCCAGCAAGTTTAGCAGCTACGAGCAGTACTTC. Amino acid sequence: CASKFSSYEQYF.

This chain uses TRBV20-1 with TRBJ2-7; D unclear. CDR1 DFQATT and CDR2 SNEGSKA come from the germline V gene (reference sequence). This CDR3 comprises 11 residues. V lost 5 bases and J lost 6, with 11 bases in between. The CDR3 sequence: CSAVDLSEQYF. CDR3 DNA sequence: TGCAGTGCTGTCGACTTATCCGAGCAGTACTTC.

The chain combines TRBV27 with TRBJ1-5; D uncertain. This CDR3 spans 19 amino acids. Germline CDR1 reads MNHEY; CDR2 reads SMNVEV (reference sequence). Trimming shortened V by 2 bases and J by 1 base, and 21 bases separated the two germline ends. The CDR3 region is CASSLEGLNSRRSNQPQHF. The CDR3, as DNA: TGTGCCAGCAGTTTAGAAGGCCTTAACTCGAGGAGGAGCAATCAGCCCCAGCATTTT.